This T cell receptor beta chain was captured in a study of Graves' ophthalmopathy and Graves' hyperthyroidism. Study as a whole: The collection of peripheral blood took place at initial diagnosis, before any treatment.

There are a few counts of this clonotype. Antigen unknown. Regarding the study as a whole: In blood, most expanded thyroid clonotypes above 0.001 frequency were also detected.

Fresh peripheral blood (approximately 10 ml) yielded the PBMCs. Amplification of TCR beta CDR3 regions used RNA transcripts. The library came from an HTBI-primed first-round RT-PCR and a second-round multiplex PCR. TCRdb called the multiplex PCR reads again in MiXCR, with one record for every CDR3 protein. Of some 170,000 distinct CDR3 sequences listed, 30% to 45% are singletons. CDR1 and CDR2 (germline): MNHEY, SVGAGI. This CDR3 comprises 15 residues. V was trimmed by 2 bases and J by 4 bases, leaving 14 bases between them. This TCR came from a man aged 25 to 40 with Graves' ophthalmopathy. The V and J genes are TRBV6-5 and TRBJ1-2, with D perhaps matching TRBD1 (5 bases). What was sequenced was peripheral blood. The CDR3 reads CASSYETGIFYGYTF. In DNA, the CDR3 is TGTGCCAGCAGTTACGAAACAGGAATCTTCTATGGCTACACCTTC.